The T cell receptor (beta chain) under discussion was sequenced for a study of tumor-infiltrating lymphocytes in primary liver carcinoma. Production of TCR beta cDNA used roughly 500 ng total RNA together with a constant-region primer. Construction of TCR beta libraries relied on three successive nested multiplex PCR rounds employing slightly modified ARM-PCR. The first two PCR rounds, roughly 9 cycles each, used TRBV1-TRBV30 forward primers and a C-beta reverse primer. One entry per CDR3 protein, called by TCRdb with MiXCR from the multiplex PCR reads. Of 200,000 or so distinct CDR3 sequences detected, less than 65% appear once; the ten largest clones hold roughly 6.4%. The germline V gene encodes CDR1 SGHDT and CDR2 YYEEEE. This CDR3 region has 17 residues. V gave up 0 bases and J gave up 0 bases, with 15 bases separating them. Unsorted whole blood served as the source of blood RNA, and germline DNA was extracted as well.

This clonotype came up a few times. The sequence was obtained from a woman between 55 and 75 years old with primary liver carcinoma and hepatitis B virus infection. Sequencing was done on a sample of peripheral blood. The chain carries TRBV5-6 and TRBJ2-5; D gene unclear. This CDR3 is CASSLGAPMVYQETQYF. CDR3 coding DNA: TGTGCCAGCAGCTTGGGGGCGCCCATGGTGTACCAAGAGACCCAGTACTTC.